This record looks at one TCR beta chain sequence and its context. The entry originates in a study of CDR3 diversity in severe acne. TCRdb ran MiXCR on the PCR reads and lists one entry per CDR3 protein. The sample lists approximately 79,000 distinct CDR3 sequences; 48% were seen once. Trimming removed 6 bases at V and 4 bases at J, with 6 bases between. This CDR3 region has 11 residues. CDR1 is ENHRY and CDR2 is SYGVKD in the germline V gene. The chain has TRBV10-3 and TRBJ2-5, with D unresolved. Sequencing was performed on blood. The receptor comes from a male donor in good health, serving as a control. The CDR3 here is CAIRTTETQYF. CDR3 nucleotide sequence: TGTGCCATCAGGACCACAGAGACCCAGTACTTC.